This paragraph covers one TCR beta chain sequence. Its cognate antigen is unknown. CDR3 length: 16 amino acids. Germline CDR1 reads SGDLS; CDR2 reads YYNGEE. V dropped 0 bases and J dropped 5; count of bases not matched to a gene: 11. Primers for the PCR totalled 60 Vbeta and 13 Jbeta. Repertoires were generated with immunoSEQ multiplex PCR, while TCRdb's copy carries only in-frame clones and drops some. Here the sample spans approximately 220,000 clones, over 65% being singletons. This sample was included in a study of cytomegalovirus exposure and HLA in healthy donors. The study, taken as a whole, reports: It was taken for granted in presence/absence analyses that sequencing depth across donors was roughly uniform. Productive status was seen about 87% or about 30% of the time for most TCR beta V segments in an earlier analysis. In a later analysis, productive TCRs from donors in an Asian-associated ancestry cluster reportedly carried fewer N-insertions than the cohort mean. A later analysis showed TCR association rates differing by HLA locus, peaking at DRB1 and lowest at HLA-C.

The rearrangement uses TRBV9 and TRBJ2-7; TRBD1 matches 7 bases. This clonotype was obtained from a man aged 35 to 55 in good health and CMV-seronegative. Material: PBMCs. As DNA, the CDR3 is TGTGCCAGCAGCGTAGATTTGAGACAGGGATACGACGAGCAGTACTTC. This codes for CASSVDLRQGYDEQYF.